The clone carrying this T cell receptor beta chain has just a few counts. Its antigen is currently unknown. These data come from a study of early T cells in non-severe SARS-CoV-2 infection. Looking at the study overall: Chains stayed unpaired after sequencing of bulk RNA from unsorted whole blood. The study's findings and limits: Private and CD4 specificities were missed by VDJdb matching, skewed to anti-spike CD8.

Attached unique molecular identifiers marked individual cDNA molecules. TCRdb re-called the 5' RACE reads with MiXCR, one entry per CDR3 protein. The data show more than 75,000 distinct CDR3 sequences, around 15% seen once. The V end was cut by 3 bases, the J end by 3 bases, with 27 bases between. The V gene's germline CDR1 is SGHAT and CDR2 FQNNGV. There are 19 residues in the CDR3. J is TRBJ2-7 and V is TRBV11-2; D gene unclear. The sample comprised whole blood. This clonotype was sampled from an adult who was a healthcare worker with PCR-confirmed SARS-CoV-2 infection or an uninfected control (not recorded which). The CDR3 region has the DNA TGTGCCAGCAGCTTGTCGTTTTTACGGCCTAAGGGCTTGGACTACGAGCAGTACTTC. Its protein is CASSLSFLRPKGLDYEQYF.